Listed below are T cell receptor beta chains from one sample, sequenced in a study of cytomegalovirus exposure and HLA in healthy donors. Produced via immunoSEQ multiplex PCR; TCRdb's table is partial and in-frame only. Of about 75,000 clones in the sample, 75% to 85% were seen once. Material: PBMCs. The receptors originated from a man between 65 and 85 years old in good health and CMV-seropositive. Both conserved end residues are part of each CDR3. Each record gives: clone size, D gene, CDR3 length, V gene, J gene, CDR3 protein, CDR3 DNA. The D gene is left open where the match is weak. Size tells how often a clone was seen (once, few, many) or the class of an expanded clone, and some rows leave it out.

clone_size: once; d_call: TRBD1; cdr3_length: 14; v_call: TRBV4-3; j_call: TRBJ1-4; cdr3_aa: CASSLDRGIEKLFF; cdr3_nt: TGCGCCAGCAGTCTGGACAGGGGGATTGAAAAACTGTTTTTT
clone_size: once; d_call: .; cdr3_length: 13; v_call: TRBV11-3; j_call: TRBJ1-1; cdr3_aa: CASSFRMNTEAFF; cdr3_nt: TGTGCCAGCAGTTTTCGTATGAACACTGAAGCTTTCTTT
clone_size: .; d_call: TRBD2; cdr3_length: 14; v_call: TRBV10-1; j_call: TRBJ2-1; cdr3_aa: CASRAGGPGNEQFF; cdr3_nt: TGCGCCAGCAGAGCGGGAGGGCCGGGGAATGAGCAGTTCTTC
clone_size: once; d_call: .; cdr3_length: 15; v_call: TRBV9; j_call: TRBJ1-5; cdr3_aa: CASSVGGGEDQPQHF; cdr3_nt: TGTGCCAGCAGCGTAGGTGGGGGGGAAGATCAGCCCCAGCATTTT
clone_size: .; d_call: TRBD1; cdr3_length: 15; v_call: TRBV5-1; j_call: TRBJ1-4; cdr3_aa: CASSPQGVSNEKLFF; cdr3_nt: TGCGCCAGCAGCCCACAGGGGGTTTCTAATGAAAAACTGTTTTTT
clone_size: .; d_call: .; cdr3_length: 14; v_call: TRBV6-1; j_call: TRBJ2-7; cdr3_aa: CASSPGLISYEQYF; cdr3_nt: TGTGCCAGCAGTCCAGGGCTGATCTCCTACGAGCAGTACTTC
clone_size: .; d_call: .; cdr3_length: 14; v_call: TRBV12-5; j_call: TRBJ1-1; cdr3_aa: CASGLSGVTTEAFF; cdr3_nt: TGTGCTAGTGGTTTGTCGGGGGTTACCACTGAAGCTTTCTTT
clone_size: once; d_call: .; cdr3_length: 13; v_call: TRBV5-1; j_call: TRBJ1-5; cdr3_aa: CASSLDMNQPQHF; cdr3_nt: TGCGCCAGCAGCTTGGATATGAATCAGCCCCAGCATTTT
clone_size: few; d_call: .; cdr3_length: 11; v_call: TRBV5-6; j_call: TRBJ2-1; cdr3_aa: CASRLDNEQFF; cdr3_nt: TGTGCCAGCAGGCTAGACAATGAGCAGTTCTTC
clone_size: .; d_call: TRBD1; cdr3_length: 15; v_call: TRBV11-2; j_call: TRBJ2-7; cdr3_aa: CASSGRTGLSYEQYF; cdr3_nt: TGTGCCAGCAGCGGACGGACAGGGCTCTCCTACGAGCAGTACTTC
clone_size: .; d_call: TRBD1; cdr3_length: 14; v_call: TRBV11-3; j_call: TRBJ2-7; cdr3_aa: CASSPGQGIDEQYF; cdr3_nt: TGTGCCAGCAGCCCCGGACAGGGAATCGACGAGCAGTACTTC
clone_size: .; d_call: TRBD2; cdr3_length: 17; v_call: TRBV7-8; j_call: TRBJ2-4; cdr3_aa: CASSYLGLAGGGNIQYF; cdr3_nt: TGTGCCAGCAGCTACCTGGGACTAGCGGGAGGAGGAAACATTCAGTACTTC
clone_size: .; d_call: .; cdr3_length: 12; v_call: TRBV28; j_call: TRBJ1-5; cdr3_aa: CASTIPIQPQHF; cdr3_nt: TGTGCCAGCACTATTCCCATTCAGCCCCAGCATTTT
clone_size: .; d_call: .; cdr3_length: 11; v_call: TRBV14; j_call: TRBJ1-1; cdr3_aa: CASSRRAGAFF; cdr3_nt: TGTGCCAGCAGCCGTCGGGCGGGGGCTTTCTTT
clone_size: .; d_call: TRBD1; cdr3_length: 14; v_call: TRBV6-1; j_call: TRBJ2-3; cdr3_aa: CASTDRVQRDTQYF; cdr3_nt: TGTGCCAGCACTGACAGGGTACAGAGAGATACGCAGTATTTT
clone_size: few; d_call: .; cdr3_length: 13; v_call: TRBV18; j_call: TRBJ1-2; cdr3_aa: CASSQRDTDGYTF; cdr3_nt: TGTGCCAGCTCACAACGGGACACGGATGGCTACACCTTC
clone_size: .; d_call: .; cdr3_length: 16; v_call: TRBV29-1; j_call: TRBJ2-7; cdr3_aa: CSVDGALQGNSYEQYF; cdr3_nt: TGCAGCGTTGATGGAGCCCTCCAGGGCAACTCCTACGAGCAGTACTTC
clone_size: .; d_call: TRBD2; cdr3_length: 17; v_call: TRBV7-9; j_call: TRBJ2-2; cdr3_aa: CASSFPGGSTLAGELFF; cdr3_nt: TGTGCCAGCAGCTTTCCCGGCGGGAGTACTCTAGCCGGGGAGCTGTTTTTT
clone_size: .; d_call: .; cdr3_length: 14; v_call: TRBV28; j_call: TRBJ2-3; cdr3_aa: CASSPGFGRDTQYF; cdr3_nt: TGTGCCAGCAGCCCGGGTTTCGGCAGAGATACGCAGTATTTT
clone_size: .; d_call: .; cdr3_length: 14; v_call: TRBV19; j_call: TRBJ1-1; cdr3_aa: CASGAVYGNTEAFF; cdr3_nt: TGTGCCAGCGGTGCTGTCTACGGGAACACTGAAGCTTTCTTT